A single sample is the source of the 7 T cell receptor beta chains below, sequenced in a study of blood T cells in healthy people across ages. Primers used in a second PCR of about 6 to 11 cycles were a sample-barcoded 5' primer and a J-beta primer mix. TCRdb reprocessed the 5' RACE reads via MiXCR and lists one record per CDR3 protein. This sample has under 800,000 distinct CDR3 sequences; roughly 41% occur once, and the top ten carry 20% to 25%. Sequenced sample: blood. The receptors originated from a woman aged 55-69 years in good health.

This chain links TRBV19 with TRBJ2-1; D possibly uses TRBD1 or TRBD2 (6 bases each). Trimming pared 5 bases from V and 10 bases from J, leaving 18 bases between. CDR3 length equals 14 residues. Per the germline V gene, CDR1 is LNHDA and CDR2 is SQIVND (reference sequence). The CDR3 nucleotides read TGTGCCAGTAGTCTCCCGGGGGCGCGAACCGAGCAGTTCTTC. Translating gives CASSLPGARTEQFF. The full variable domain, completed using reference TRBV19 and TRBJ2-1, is DGGITQSPKYLFRKEGQNVTLSCEQNLNHDAMYWYRQDPGQGLRLIYYSQIVNDFQKGDIAEGYSVSREKKESFPLTVTSAQKNPTAFYLCASSLPGARTEQFFGPGTRLTVL.

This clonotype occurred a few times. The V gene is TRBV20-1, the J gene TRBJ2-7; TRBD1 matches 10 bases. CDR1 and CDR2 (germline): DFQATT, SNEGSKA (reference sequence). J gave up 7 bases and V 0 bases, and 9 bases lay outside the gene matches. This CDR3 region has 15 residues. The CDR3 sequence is CSARDMDRGRNEQYF. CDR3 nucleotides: TGCAGTGCTAGAGATATGGACAGGGGGAGGAATGAGCAGTACTTC.

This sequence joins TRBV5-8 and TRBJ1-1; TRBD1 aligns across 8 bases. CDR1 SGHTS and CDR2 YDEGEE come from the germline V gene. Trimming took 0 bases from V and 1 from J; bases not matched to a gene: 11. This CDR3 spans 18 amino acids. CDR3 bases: TGTGCCAGCAGCTTGGGCTGGACAGGGAGCACGGGGAACACTGAAGCTTTCTTT. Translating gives CASSLGWTGSTGNTEAFF. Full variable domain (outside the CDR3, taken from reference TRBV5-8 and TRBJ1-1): EAGVTQSPTHLIKTRGQQATLRCSPISGHTSVYWYQQALGLGLQFLLWYDEGEERNRGNFPPRFSGRQFPNYSSELNVNALELEDSALYLCASSLGWTGSTGNTEAFFGQGTRLTVV.

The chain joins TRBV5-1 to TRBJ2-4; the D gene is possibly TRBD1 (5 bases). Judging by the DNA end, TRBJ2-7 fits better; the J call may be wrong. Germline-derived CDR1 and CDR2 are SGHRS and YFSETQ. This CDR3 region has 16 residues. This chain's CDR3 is CASSLDLQGTTYEQYF. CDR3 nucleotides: TGCGCCAGCAGCTTGGATTTGCAGGGAACAACCTACGAGCAGTACTTC.

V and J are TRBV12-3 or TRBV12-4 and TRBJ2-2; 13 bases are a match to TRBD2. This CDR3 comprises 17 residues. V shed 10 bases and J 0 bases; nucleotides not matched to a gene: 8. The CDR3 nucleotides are TGTGCCACCATAGCCGGACTAGCGGGAGCGAACACCGGGGAGCTGTTTTTT. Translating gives CATIAGLAGANTGELFF.

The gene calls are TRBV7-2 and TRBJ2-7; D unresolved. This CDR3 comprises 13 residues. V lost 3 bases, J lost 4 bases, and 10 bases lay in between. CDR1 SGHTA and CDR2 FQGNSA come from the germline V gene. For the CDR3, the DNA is TGTGCCAGCAGCTTGACCACAGAGTACGAGCAGTACTTC. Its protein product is CASSLTTEYEQYF.

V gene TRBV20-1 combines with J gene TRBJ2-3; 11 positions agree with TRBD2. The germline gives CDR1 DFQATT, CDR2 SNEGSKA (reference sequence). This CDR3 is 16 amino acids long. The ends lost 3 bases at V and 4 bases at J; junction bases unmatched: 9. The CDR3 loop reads CSASPLAGGGADTQYF. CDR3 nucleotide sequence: TGCAGTGCTAGTCCTCTAGCGGGGGGAGGCGCAGATACGCAGTATTTT.